This entry features one T cell receptor beta chain sequence. Its specificity is unknown. Treatment denoted: approximately 9-day PBMC culture with coronavirus spike peptide pools or control peptides (ViraFEST assay). This entry comes from a study of vaccination and CD4 T cells after COVID-19. Cultured CD4+ T-cell DNA underwent Oncomine TCR Beta short-read sequencing. Investigators isolated genomic DNA from cultured CD4+ T cells. TCRdb fed the PCR reads into MiXCR, producing one record per CDR3 protein. The sample contains about 19,000 distinct CDR3 sequences, around 50% of which appear only once. The receptor was isolated from a human donor who had recovered from COVID-19. Sequencing was done on a sample of CD4+ T cells from blood, cultured in vitro.

The CDR3 DNA reads as TGCAGTGCTAGAAACCCCAATACAGGGGTGGACACTGAAGCTTTCTTT. This encodes CSARNPNTGVDTEAFF. The rearrangement joins TRBV20-1 to TRBJ1-1, with 7 nucleotides matching TRBD1. V gave up 2 bases and J gave up 3 bases; unmatched junction bases: 12. CDR3 length: 16 residues. Germline V gives CDR1 DFQATT, CDR2 SNEGSKA (reference sequence).